The following is a T cell receptor beta chain sequence with its context. What it binds is unknown. The data originate from a study of human T cells and chemical hapten exposure. Whole-study results and caveats: Every donor had alopecia, and their immune response may therefore differ from healthy people's.

Time point reported: pre-sensitization, week 0. Treatment reported: therapeutic diphenylcyclopropenone sensitization with weekly scalp DPC. The study's library attached unique molecular identifiers to single cDNA molecules. Authors' data handling: Samples had a median of around 94,000 TCRs, ranging roughly 20,000 to 690,600. TCRdb independently ran MiXCR on the RACE reads; one entry per CDR3 protein. These V and J calls are TCRdb output, not the study's own analysis. The top ten clones hold 2% to 3% of a sample with 300,000 to 450,000 distinct CDR3 sequences, approximately 5.1% of them seen once. This TCR derives from a woman between 45 and 60 years old with alopecia areata. Some clones in this sample may be carry-over from other donors' samples. The specimen was whole blood, collected in connection with sensitization to the hapten diphenylcyclopropenone (DPC).

The CDR3 is CSARLAGGTGELFF. The CDR3 region has the DNA TGCAGTGCTCGACTAGCGGGGGGAACCGGGGAGCTGTTTTTT. The gene calls are TRBV20-1 and TRBJ2-2; the match to TRBD2 covers 13 bases. The J segment lost 5 bases and the V segment lost 5 bases, leaving 2 bases of the junction unmatched. The CDR3 extends over 14 amino acids. The germline V gene has CDR1 DFQATT and CDR2 SNEGSKA (reference sequence).